The clone carrying this T cell receptor (beta chain) came up many times. The authors prepared the TCRbeta library with unique molecular identifiers. TCRdb re-derived calls from the PCR reads in MiXCR, one entry per CDR3 protein. The table has over 200,000 distinct CDR3 sequences, around 9.9% seen once. These data belong to a study of T-cell reconstitution after alpha-beta-depleted transplantation in children. V lost 4 bases to trimming and J lost 1 base; unmatched junction nucleotides: 8. Germline V lookup: CDR1 SGHRS, CDR2 YFSETQ. The CDR3 is 18 amino acids. This sequence originates from a child less than two years old with acute myeloid leukemia, due to receive a stem cell transplant. The V call is TRBV5-1, the J call TRBJ2-3; 14 bases map to TRBD2. Sample: PBMCs, taken before TCRalphabeta/CD19-depleted stem cell transplant. The CDR3 sequence is CASSQGLAGAAGTDTQYF. For the CDR3, the DNA is TGCGCCAGCAGCCAGGGACTAGCGGGAGCGGCTGGCACAGATACGCAGTATTTT.